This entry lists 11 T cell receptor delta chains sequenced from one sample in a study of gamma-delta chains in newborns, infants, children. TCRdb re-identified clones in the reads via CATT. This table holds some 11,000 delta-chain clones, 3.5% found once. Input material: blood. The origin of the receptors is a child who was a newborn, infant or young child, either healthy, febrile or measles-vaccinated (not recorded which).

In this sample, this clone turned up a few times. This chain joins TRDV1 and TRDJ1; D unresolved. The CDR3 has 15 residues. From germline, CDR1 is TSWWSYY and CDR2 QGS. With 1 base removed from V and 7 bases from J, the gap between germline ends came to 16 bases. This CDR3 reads CALGEPPTWRVKLIF. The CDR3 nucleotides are TGTGCTCTTGGGGAACCCCCGACTTGGAGGGTTAAACTCATCTTT.

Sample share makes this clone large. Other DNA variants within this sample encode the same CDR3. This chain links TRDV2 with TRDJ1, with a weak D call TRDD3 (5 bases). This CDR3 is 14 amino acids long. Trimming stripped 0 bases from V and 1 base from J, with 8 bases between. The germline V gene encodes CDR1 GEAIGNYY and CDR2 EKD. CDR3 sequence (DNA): TGTGCCTGTGACACCGTCGGGGGCACCGATAAACTCATCTTT. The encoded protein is CACDTVGGTDKLIF.

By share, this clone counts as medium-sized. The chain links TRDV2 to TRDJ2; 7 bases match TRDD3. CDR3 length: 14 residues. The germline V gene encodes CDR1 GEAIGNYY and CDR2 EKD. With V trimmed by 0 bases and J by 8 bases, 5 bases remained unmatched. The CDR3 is CACDTIGDNAQLFF. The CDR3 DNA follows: TGTGCCTGTGACACCATCGGGGATAACGCACAACTCTTCTTT.

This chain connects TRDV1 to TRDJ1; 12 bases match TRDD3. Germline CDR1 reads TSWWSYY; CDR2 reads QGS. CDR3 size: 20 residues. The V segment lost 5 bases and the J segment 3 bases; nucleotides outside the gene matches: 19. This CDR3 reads CALGTDPGDWGIPLPDKLIF. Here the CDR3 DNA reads TGTGCTCTTGGGACTGACCCGGGCGACTGGGGGATACCGTTGCCCGATAAACTCATCTTT.

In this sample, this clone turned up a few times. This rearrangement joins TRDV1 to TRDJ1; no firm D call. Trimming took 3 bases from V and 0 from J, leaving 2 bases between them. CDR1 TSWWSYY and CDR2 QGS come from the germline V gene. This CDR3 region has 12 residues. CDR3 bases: TGTGCTCTTGGGGACCACACCGATAAACTCATCTTT. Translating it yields CALGDHTDKLIF.

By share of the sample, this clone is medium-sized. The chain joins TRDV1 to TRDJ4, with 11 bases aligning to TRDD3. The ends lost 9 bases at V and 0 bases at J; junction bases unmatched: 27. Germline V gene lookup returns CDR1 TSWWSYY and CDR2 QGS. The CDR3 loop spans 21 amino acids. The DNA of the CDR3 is TGTGCTCTCCTCCGGGGCCTACCCTTTGTAATGGGGGATACGCGGGCCAGACCCCTGATCTTT. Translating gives CALLRGLPFVMGDTRARPLIF.

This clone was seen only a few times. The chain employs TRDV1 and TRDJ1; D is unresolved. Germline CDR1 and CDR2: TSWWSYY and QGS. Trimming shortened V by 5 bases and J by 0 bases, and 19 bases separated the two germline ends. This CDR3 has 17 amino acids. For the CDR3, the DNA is TGTGCTCTTGGGTCCTTATATCGGGAAACGTACACCGATAAACTCATCTTT. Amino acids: CALGSLYRETYTDKLIF.

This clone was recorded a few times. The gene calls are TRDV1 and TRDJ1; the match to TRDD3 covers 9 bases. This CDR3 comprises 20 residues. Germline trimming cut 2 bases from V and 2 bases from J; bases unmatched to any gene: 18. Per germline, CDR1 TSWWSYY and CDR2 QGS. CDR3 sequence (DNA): TGTGCTCTTGGGGAAGGGGCCTACGTTCCGGGGGATACCGCAACCGATAAACTCATCTTT. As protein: CALGEGAYVPGDTATDKLIF.

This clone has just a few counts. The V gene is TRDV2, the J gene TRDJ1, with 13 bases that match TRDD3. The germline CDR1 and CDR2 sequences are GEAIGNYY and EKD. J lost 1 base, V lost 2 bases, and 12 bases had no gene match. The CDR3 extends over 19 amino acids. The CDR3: CACDNLSTGGYVGTDKLIF. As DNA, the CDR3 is TGTGCCTGTGACAATCTCAGTACTGGGGGATACGTCGGCACCGATAAACTCATCTTT.

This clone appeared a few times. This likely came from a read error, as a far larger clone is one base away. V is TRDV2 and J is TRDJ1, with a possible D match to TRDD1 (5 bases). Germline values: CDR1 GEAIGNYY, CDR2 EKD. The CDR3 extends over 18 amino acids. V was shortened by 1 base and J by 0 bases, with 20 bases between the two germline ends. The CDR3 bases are TGTGCCTGTGACACTCTCGGAAATTCTAGACCTGACACCGATAAACTCATCTTT. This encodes CACDTLGNSRPDTDKLIF.

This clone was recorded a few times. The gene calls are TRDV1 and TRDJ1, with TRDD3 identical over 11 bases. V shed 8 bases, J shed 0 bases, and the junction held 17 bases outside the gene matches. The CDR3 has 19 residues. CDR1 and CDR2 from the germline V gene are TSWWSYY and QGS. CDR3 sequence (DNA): TGTGCTCTTCTCCTCCCGTTGGCTGGGGGATACCGGGACACCGATAAACTCATCTTT. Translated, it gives CALLLPLAGGYRDTDKLIF.